The next 22 T cell receptor beta chains were all read from a single sample in a study of T cell changes during pregnancy in multiple sclerosis. Sequencing was performed with immunoSEQ multiplex PCR; in TCRdb, only in-frame clones are kept and a portion is missing. The sample contains 45,000 to 60,000 clones, 85% to 90% of which appear only once. Sequenced material: peripheral blood, taken in the first trimester of pregnancy. These TCRs come from a female donor with multiple sclerosis, enrolled in a pregnancy study.

The chain carries TRBV7-9 and TRBJ1-5; 10 bases line up with TRBD1. Per the germline V gene, CDR1 is SEHNR and CDR2 is FQNEAQ (reference sequence). CDR3 size: 15 residues. The V segment lost 5 bases and the J segment 7 bases; nucleotides outside the gene matches: 8. In DNA form, the CDR3 reads TGTGCCAGCAGCCCGACAGGGGGCCGGGGGCAGCCCCAGCATTTT. Encoded protein: CASSPTGGRGQPQHF.

This chain connects TRBV13 to TRBJ2-3, with 10 bases that match TRBD2. The germline gives CDR1 PRHDT, CDR2 FYEKMQ (reference sequence). The CDR3 runs 15 residues. Germline trimming cut 3 bases from V and 3 bases from J; bases unmatched to any gene: 3. The DNA of the CDR3 is TGTGCCAGCAGCTTTCTAGCGGGGGCGACAGATACGCAGTATTTT. Protein: CASSFLAGATDTQYF.

This chain joins TRBV16 and TRBJ1-1, with D maybe TRBD1 (5 bases). The V end lost 2 bases, the J end lost 2 bases, and 18 bases lay between the germline ends. The CDR3 is 17 amino acids. CDR1 KGHSY and CDR2 FQNENV come from the germline V gene. CDR3 sequence reads: CASSQPRGGVLNTEAFF. The CDR3 DNA reads TGTGCCAGCAGCCAACCTCGAGGAGGGGTTTTAAACACTGAAGCTTTCTTT.

With respect to this clone: A read error may account for a junction end that differs from germline. This sequence joins TRBV7-7 and TRBJ2-1, with 10 bases lining up with TRBD1. This CDR3 comprises 15 residues. Germline CDR1 is SSHAT and CDR2 is FNYEAQ (reference sequence). Here the CDR3 DNA reads TGTGCTAGCAGCAAGACAGGGGGCCCATACAATGAGCAGTTCTTC. Its protein is CASSKTGGPYNEQFF.

This chain uses TRBV28 with TRBJ2-3; weak D call: TRBD2 (7 bases). This CDR3 spans 15 amino acids. Germline lookup yields CDR1 MDHEN and CDR2 SYDVKM. The V end lost 5 bases, the J end lost 6 bases, and 18 bases lay between the germline ends. The CDR3 is CASSPRGRGADTQYF. CDR3 coding DNA: TGTGCCAGCAGTCCCAGGGGCCGGGGGGCGGATACGCAGTATTTT.

This clone was counted a single time. The rearrangement joins TRBV7-2 to TRBJ2-1, with D possibly being TRBD1 (5 bases). This CDR3 contains 17 residues. V was cut by 5 bases and J by 15 bases, with 32 bases left in between. The germline V gene has CDR1 SGHTA and CDR2 FQGNSA. The CDR3 bases are TGTGCCAGCAGCCCCGGCGTGGGGTTTGAGGCAGGGTATCGTCTGTTCTTC. Protein sequence: CASSPGVGFEAGYRLFF.

This clone has just a few counts. CDR3 amino acids: CAWSVTGVGEKLFF. The CDR3 coding sequence is TGTGCCTGGAGTGTAACAGGGGTTGGCGAAAAACTGTTTTTT. V and J are TRBV30 and TRBJ1-4, with 7 bases fitting TRBD1. Germline V gives CDR1 GTSNPN, CDR2 SVGIG (reference sequence). This CDR3 spans 14 amino acids. The J segment lost 8 bases and the V segment lost 0 bases, leaving 6 bases of the junction unmatched.

The chain couples TRBV9 to TRBJ2-3; D unclear. CDR3 length: 14 amino acids. CDR1 is SGDLS and CDR2 is YYNGEE in the germline V gene. Trimming stripped 0 bases from V and 6 bases from J, with 11 bases between. The DNA of the CDR3 is TGTGCCAGCAGCGTAGTGGTCCACGGGGATACGCAGTATTTT. Residues: CASSVVVHGDTQYF.

The chain couples TRBV9 to TRBJ2-3; a weak D match, TRBD2 (6 bases). The germline CDR1 and CDR2 sequences are SGDLS and YYNGEE. This CDR3 has 20 residues. V gave up 0 bases and J gave up 4 bases, with 27 bases separating them. The CDR3 nucleotides are TGTGCCAGCAGCGTAGCGGTGGGAGAGGGACTGGGGGATTACGCAGATACGCAGTATTTT. This codes for CASSVAVGEGLGDYADTQYF.

The chain uses TRBV5-1 and TRBJ2-5; 8 bases fit TRBD1. The CDR3 consists of 16 residues. Germline CDR1 SGHRS, CDR2 YFSETQ. V dropped 4 bases and J dropped 2; count of bases not matched to a gene: 10. CDR3 DNA sequence: TGCGCCAGCAGCCGTTTCGGGACAGGTTATCAAGAGACCCAGTACTTC. Translation: CASSRFGTGYQETQYF.

With regard to this clone: Other DNA sequences within the sample encode an identical CDR3. The chain uses TRBV29-1 and TRBJ1-1; D gene uncertain. V was trimmed by 7 bases and J by 2 bases, leaving 14 bases between them. Germline lookup yields CDR1 SQVTM and CDR2 ANQGSEA. This CDR3 comprises 13 residues. The CDR3 loop is CSASEGTNTEAFF. CDR3 coding DNA: TGCAGCGCTTCCGAGGGAACCAACACTGAAGCTTTCTTT.

V and J are TRBV18 and TRBJ1-3; unclear D gene. The germline gives CDR1 KGHSH, CDR2 LQKENI. Deletions cut 2 bases from V and 0 bases from J, with 5 bases between. This CDR3 has 14 residues. The CDR3 region has the DNA TGTGCCAGCTCACCAGAGTTCTCTGGAAACACCATATATTTT. Residues: CASSPEFSGNTIYF.

The chain carries TRBV19 and TRBJ2-3; 7 bases agree with TRBD2. Germline CDR1 LNHDA, CDR2 SQIVND (reference sequence). This CDR3 has 15 amino acids. After removal of 3 bases from V and 1 base from J, the junction contained 4 bases not matched to a gene. The CDR3 DNA reads as TGTGCCAGTAGTATCGGACTAGGGGGCACAGATACGCAGTATTTT. Translation: CASSIGLGGTDTQYF.

The rearrangement uses TRBV25-1 and TRBJ1-2; maybe TRBD1 (5 bases). Germline CDR1 reads MGHDK; CDR2 reads SYGVNS. V gave up 5 bases and J gave up 3 bases, with 19 bases separating them. The CDR3 is 16 residues long. The CDR3 DNA reads TGTGCCAGCAGTCCCAGCAGGGCCCTATGGGACTATGGCTACACCTTC. Encoded protein: CASSPSRALWDYGYTF.

The J gene is TRBJ1-6, the V gene TRBV27; no clear D gene. The CDR3 contains 16 residues. Germline CDR1 MNHEY, CDR2 SMNVEV (reference sequence). The V end was cut by 5 bases, the J end by 1 base, with 12 bases between. CDR3 region: CASSPSGGSYNSPLHF. As DNA, the CDR3 is TGTGCCAGCAGTCCCTCCGGAGGGTCCTATAATTCACCCCTCCACTTT.

The J gene is TRBJ1-2, the V gene TRBV9, with D tentatively TRBD1 (6 bases). The germline V gene has CDR1 SGDLS and CDR2 YYNGEE. V was clipped by 4 bases and J by 2 bases, with 18 bases between them. This CDR3 comprises 16 residues. The CDR3, as DNA: TGTGCCAGCAGCCCCCAGGGCCACAGGGTAAACTATGGCTACACCTTC. It specifies CASSPQGHRVNYGYTF. The entire variable domain, with the rest obtained from reference TRBV9 and TRBJ1-2, is as follows: DSGVTQTPKHLITATGQRVTLRCSPRSGDLSVYWYQQSLDQGLQFLIQYYNGEERAKGNILERFSAQQFPDLHSELNLSSLELGDSALYFCASSPQGHRVNYGYTFGSGTRLTVV.

V usage is TRBV5-1 and J usage is TRBJ2-1; the match to TRBD2 covers 10 bases. J lost 10 bases, V lost 2 bases, and 3 bases had no gene match. The CDR3 runs 13 residues. Per germline, CDR1 SGHRS and CDR2 YFSETQ. The CDR3 protein is CASSFERGGEQFF. As DNA, the CDR3 is TGCGCCAGCAGCTTTGAGCGGGGGGGGGAGCAGTTCTTC.

The chain combines TRBV15 with TRBJ2-7; D not resolved. CDR3 length: 12 residues. V lost 5 bases and J lost 4, with 9 bases in between. Germline V gives CDR1 LNHNV, CDR2 YYDKDF (reference sequence). The CDR3 nucleotides are TGTGCCACCAGCCAGACAATTTACGAGCAGTACTTC. The encoded protein is CATSQTIYEQYF.

The CDR3 reads CASSSSLATKNIQYF. The CDR3 DNA follows: TGTGCCAGCAGTTCTAGCCTAGCGACCAAAAACATTCAGTACTTC. The chain links TRBV27 to TRBJ2-4; possibly TRBD2 for D (6 bases). Germline V gene data show CDR1 as MNHEY and CDR2 as SMNVEV (reference sequence). Between the trimmed V and J ends, which lost 4 bases and 2 bases, there was a span of 12 bases. CDR3 length: 15 amino acids.

The chain carries TRBV10-1 and TRBJ2-7, with a tentative D call TRBD1 (6 bases). In germline, CDR1 is WNHNN, CDR2 SYGVQD (reference sequence). V lost 0 bases and J lost 6, with 18 bases in between. The CDR3 has 16 amino acids. CDR3 nucleotides: TGCGCCAGCAGTGAGTCGGAGGACAGCGTTAGCCCCGAGCAGTACTTC. It specifies CASSESEDSVSPEQYF.

This rearrangement joins TRBV19 to TRBJ1-2; no firm D call. CDR3 length: 13 amino acids. Germline V gives CDR1 LNHDA, CDR2 SQIVND (reference sequence). Trimming took off 3 bases at V and 5 bases at J, with 10 bases between the two ends. This CDR3 reads CASSMSQTYGYTF. The CDR3 DNA reads as TGTGCCAGTAGTATGTCGCAGACTTATGGCTACACCTTC. The full variable domain, its missing parts supplied by reference TRBV19 and TRBJ1-2, is DGGITQSPKYLFRKEGQNVTLSCEQNLNHDAMYWYRQDPGQGLRLIYYSQIVNDFQKGDIAEGYSVSREKKESFPLTVTSAQKNPTAFYLCASSMSQTYGYTFGSGTRLTVV.

This clone was detected only a few times. The CDR3 sequence is CAWSGAQQFF. The CDR3, as DNA: TGTGCCTGGTCGGGTGCCCAGCAGTTCTTC. V usage is TRBV30 and J usage is TRBJ2-1; D gene uncertain. The CDR3 sequence is 10 residues long. The V end was cut by 5 bases, the J end by 11 bases, with 10 bases between. Germline CDR1 and CDR2: GTSNPN and SVGIG (reference sequence).